This TCR beta chain is drawn from a study of CD8 T cells in ankylosing spondylitis. TCRdb fed the 5' RACE reads into MiXCR, producing one record per CDR3 protein. Among just over 350,000 distinct CDR3 sequences listed, 20% to 25% were seen once. With 0 bases clipped from V and 7 bases from J, the junction kept 8 bases outside the gene matches. Germline loops: CDR1 MGHRA, CDR2 YSYEKL. There are 16 residues in the CDR3. This clonotype was observed a few times. This sequence originates from a male donor with ankylosing spondylitis or in good health (not recorded which). Sequencing used blood, either unsorted or a sorted T cell fraction (not recorded which). The chain carries TRBV4-1 and TRBJ2-2; 7 bases are shared with TRBD2. Here the CDR3 reads CASSQEAGSVHGELFF. The CDR3 bases are TGCGCCAGCAGCCAAGAAGCGGGGTCGGTACACGGGGAGCTGTTTTTT.